This T cell receptor (beta chain) is drawn from a study of cytomegalovirus exposure and HLA in healthy donors. V trimming: 6 bases; J trimming: 3 bases; junction bases outside the gene matches: 12. Germline assignment: CDR1 SGHTS and CDR2 YDEGEE. The CDR3 extends over 15 amino acids. Primers: 60 Vbeta forward and 13 Jbeta reverse. TCRdb's copy holds only in-frame clones and misses some; the assay was immunoSEQ multiplex PCR. The sample carries tens of thousands of clones, about 75% recorded once. The receptor was derived from a man in his thirties or forties in good health and CMV-seropositive. This chain joins TRBV5-8 and TRBJ2-7; 7 bases align to TRBD2. Sequencing used PBMCs. This chain's CDR3 is CASTAPGSSGYEQYF. As DNA, the CDR3 is TGTGCCAGCACCGCTCCTGGGTCTAGCGGCTACGAGCAGTACTTC.